This TCR beta chain came from a study of graft-versus-host responses after intestinal transplantation. Study summary: Tacrolimus plus steroids were given to all recipients for about 3 years, preceded by anti-thymocyte globulin induction. Overall study results and limits: GvH clones appeared in recipient marrow, some first in ileum or blood.

Libraries were prepared by immunoSEQ multiplex PCR; TCRdb keeps only in-frame clonotypes and omits some of them. The sample includes over 40,000 clones, 85% to 95% of them seen just once. V dropped 5 bases and J dropped 1 base, with 15 bases sitting between them. Per germline, CDR1 MGHRA and CDR2 YSYEKL. The CDR3 loop spans 15 amino acids. Note on this clone: What it recognizes is unknown.

The starting material was unstimulated CD8+ T cells sorted from spleen or lymph node cells, obtained before transplant. The TCR was taken from a human donor who was the organ donor for an intestinal transplant. The rearrangement joins TRBV4-1 to TRBJ2-7; tentative D call: TRBD2 (6 bases). The CDR3 reads CASSEGTGRSYEQYF. As DNA, the CDR3 is TGCGCCAGCAGCGAAGGGACTGGAAGATCCTACGAGCAGTACTTC.